This T cell receptor (beta chain) comes out of a study of T cell changes during pregnancy in multiple sclerosis. V trimming: 4 bases; J trimming: 6 bases; junction bases outside the gene matches: 13. The CDR3 is 17 residues long. Germline CDR1 SGDLS, CDR2 YYNGEE. Data came from immunoSEQ multiplex PCR; TCRdb stores just in-frame clones and leaves some out. The sample includes roughly 99,000 clones, 85% to 95% of them seen just once. The gene calls are TRBV9 and TRBJ2-2; 9 bases agree with TRBD2. The source is a female donor in good health, enrolled as a control in a pregnancy study. The input for sequencing was peripheral blood, taken in the third trimester of pregnancy. CDR3 sequence (DNA): TGTGCCAGCAGCCAATTTGTTGGCGGGGGGGCTGCCGGGGAGCTGTTTTTT. Translating it yields CASSQFVGGGAAGELFF. Variable domain in full (rest from reference TRBV9 and TRBJ2-2): DSGVTQTPKHLITATGQRVTLRCSPRSGDLSVYWYQQSLDQGLQFLIQYYNGEERAKGNILERFSAQQFPDLHSELNLSSLELGDSALYFCASSQFVGGGAAGELFFGEGSRLTVL.